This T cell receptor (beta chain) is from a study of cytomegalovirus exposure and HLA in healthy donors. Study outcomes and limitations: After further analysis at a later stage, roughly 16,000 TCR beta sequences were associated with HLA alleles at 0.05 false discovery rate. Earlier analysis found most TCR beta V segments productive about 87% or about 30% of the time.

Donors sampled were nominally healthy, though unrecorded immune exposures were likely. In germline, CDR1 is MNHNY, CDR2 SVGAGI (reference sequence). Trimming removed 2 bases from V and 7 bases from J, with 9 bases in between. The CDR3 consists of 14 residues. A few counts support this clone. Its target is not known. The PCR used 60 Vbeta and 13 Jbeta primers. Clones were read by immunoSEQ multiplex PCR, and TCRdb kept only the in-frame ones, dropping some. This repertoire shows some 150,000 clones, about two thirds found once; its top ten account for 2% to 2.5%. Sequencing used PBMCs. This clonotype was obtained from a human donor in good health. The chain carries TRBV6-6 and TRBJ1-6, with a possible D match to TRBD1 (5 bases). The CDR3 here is CASSYGGGNSPLHF. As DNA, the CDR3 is TGTGCCAGCAGTTACGGGGGGGGGAATTCACCCCTCCACTTT.